This T cell receptor (beta chain) was observed in a study of cytomegalovirus exposure and HLA in healthy donors. The study's findings and limits: It was confirmed in vitro that a few of the CMV-associated chains were specific for CMV antigens. Per a prior analysis, the majority of TCR beta V segments were productive roughly 87% or roughly 30% of the time. Cytomegalovirus-associated status was assigned to approximately 160 TCR beta chains.

Turning to this clone: Its antigen is undetermined.

Both 60 Vbeta primers and 13 Jbeta primers went into the PCR. TCRdb's table, derived via immunoSEQ multiplex PCR, lists solely in-frame clones and lacks some. The profile shows 65,000 to 100,000 clones, approximately 79% of them singletons. The CDR3 extends over 14 amino acids. After removal of 6 bases from V and 1 base from J, the junction contained 4 bases not matched to a gene. Germline V gene data show CDR1 as SNHLY and CDR2 as FYNNEI. The clonotype was recovered from a female donor in good health and CMV-seronegative. The sample taken for sequencing was PBMCs. The chain uses TRBV2 and TRBJ2-5, with TRBD2 identical over 8 bases. CDR3 nucleotide sequence: TGTGCCAGCAGACCTAGCGGGCCCCAAGAGACCCAGTACTTC. As protein: CASRPSGPQETQYF. The full variable domain, in which reference TRBV2 and TRBJ2-5 provide the parts outside the CDR3, is EPEVTQTPSHQVTQMGQEVILRCVPISNHLYFYWYRQILGQKVEFLVSFYNNEISEKSEIFDDQFSVERPDGSNFTLKIRSTKLEDSAMYFCASRPSGPQETQYFGPGTRLLVL.